This T cell receptor beta chain appears in the sequencing data of a study of T cells in Graves' hyperthyroidism and ophthalmopathy. Study overall: Peripheral blood was collected at initial diagnosis, before any treatment.

It was RNA transcripts that yielded the amplified TCR beta CDR3 regions. The HTBI primer set was used in a first-round RT-PCR of the TCR CDR3. TCRdb ran MiXCR on the multiplex PCR reads and lists one entry per CDR3 protein. The sample includes 600,000 or so distinct CDR3 sequences, over 12% of them seen just once. V was trimmed by 0 bases and J by 0 bases, leaving 10 bases between them. Germline CDR1 SGHRS, CDR2 YFSETQ. CDR3 length: 16 residues. This clonotype appeared many times. Sequencing was done on a sample of blood. This TCR was sampled from a woman between 18 and 29 years old with Graves' ophthalmopathy. The V gene is TRBV5-1, the J gene TRBJ2-1; D is unclear. This CDR3 is CASSLEAGSSYNEQFF. CDR3 sequence (DNA): TGCGCCAGCAGCTTGGAGGCAGGTAGCTCCTACAATGAGCAGTTCTTC.